The 10 T cell receptor beta chains listed next were all sequenced from one sample in a study of regulatory T cells in long-lasting Graves disease. The time point is: newly diagnosed GD, antithyroid drugs for less than 3 months. TCR sequences were obtained from RNA taken from PBMCs. Arm-PCR with iRepertoire HTBI primers amplified the CDR3 regions for these TCR beta libraries. TCRdb reprocessed the multiplex PCR reads via MiXCR and lists one record per CDR3 protein. The table lists some 410,000 distinct CDR3 sequences, 15% to 20% of them singletons. Another study also made use of these data, one on T cells in Graves' hyperthyroidism and ophthalmopathy.

The sequencing here drew on peripheral blood mononuclear cells (PBMCs), taken at new diagnosis, from a patient treated with antithyroid drugs. The receptors shown here come from a woman in her twenties or thirties with Graves disease.

In this sample, this clonotype turned up a few times. This may be a read error: a much more frequent sequence differs by one nucleotide. The gene calls are TRBV7-2 and TRBJ2-7, with 8 bases identical to TRBD1. Germline V gives CDR1 SGHTA, CDR2 FQGNSA. This CDR3 contains 15 residues. The junction had 9 bases not matched to a gene; V was cut back by 2 bases and J by 6 bases. CDR3 in DNA: TGTGCCAGCAGCTTATCCAGGACAGGGCCTTCCGAGCAGTACTTC. Translation: CASSLSRTGPSEQYF.

This chain uses TRBV9 with TRBJ2-5; D remains unclear. V lost 4 bases and J lost 2, with 12 bases in between. Germline CDR1 and CDR2: SGDLS and YYNGEE. CDR3 length: 14 residues. The chain's CDR3 is CASSQTTRQETQYF. The CDR3 nucleotides read TGTGCCAGCAGCCAAACCACCAGGCAAGAGACCCAGTACTTC.

This clonotype occurred many times. This rearrangement joins TRBV20-1 to TRBJ2-1; weak D call: TRBD2 (6 bases). Deletions cut 8 bases from V and 8 bases from J, with 19 bases between. The CDR3 totals 13 residues. Germline loops: CDR1 DFQATT, CDR2 SNEGSKA (reference sequence). CDR3 residues: CSLRRALRDEQFF. In DNA form, the CDR3 reads TGCAGTCTACGGAGGGCCTTGAGGGATGAGCAGTTCTTC.

This clonotype showed up just once. J is TRBJ1-5 and V is TRBV15; TRBD1 agrees at 7 bases. Germline V gene sequence: CDR1 LNHNV, CDR2 YYDKDF (reference sequence). The CDR3 is made up of 16 amino acids. Trimming cost V 2 bases and J 11 bases; bases outside gene matches: 15. The CDR3 loop is CATSRTARDRFVAQHF. The CDR3 DNA follows: TGTGCCACCAGCAGAACCGCCCGGGACAGATTCGTAGCCCAGCATTTT.

V is TRBV19 and J is TRBJ1-4, with 7 bases identical to TRBD1. The CDR3 has 15 residues. Looked up from germline, CDR1 is LNHDA and CDR2 is SQIVND (reference sequence). Trimming removed 6 bases from V and 8 bases from J; junction bases left unmatched: 12. CDR3 sequence: CASRNRGGSGEKLFF. CDR3 DNA sequence: TGTGCCAGTAGGAACAGGGGCGGCTCAGGAGAAAAACTGTTTTTT. Full variable domain (remainder filled in from reference TRBV19 and TRBJ1-4): DGGITQSPKYLFRKEGQNVTLSCEQNLNHDAMYWYRQDPGQGLRLIYYSQIVNDFQKGDIAEGYSVSREKKESFPLTVTSAQKNPTAFYLCASRNRGGSGEKLFFGSGTQLSVL.

This clonotype turned up a few times. CDR3 sequence (DNA): TGTGCCAGCAGACTTCTGGGCGAGCAGTACTTC. Translation: CASRLLGEQYF. The chain is built from TRBV6-1 and TRBJ2-7; D not resolved. V lost 6 bases to trimming and J lost 6 bases, with 9 bases between them. Germline CDR1 is MNHNS and CDR2 is SASEGT. This CDR3 is 11 amino acids long.

This clonotype was found a few times. CDR3 in amino acids: CASSQDPTGSTEAFF. As DNA, the CDR3 is TGCGCCAGCAGCCAAGATCCAACGGGGAGCACTGAAGCTTTCTTT. This chain joins TRBV4-3 and TRBJ1-1; unclear D gene. Germline values: CDR1 LGHNA, CDR2 YSLEER. The germline V and J ends were trimmed by 0 bases and 4 bases, with 12 bases remaining between them. This CDR3 region has 15 residues.

This clonotype was counted many times. The chain couples TRBV10-3 to TRBJ2-1, with 11 bases matching TRBD1. The CDR3 sequence is 16 residues long. Trimming cost V 3 bases and J 3 bases; bases outside gene matches: 4. The germline V gene has CDR1 ENHRY and CDR2 SYGVKD. CDR3 amino acids: CAISDGTGGGYNEQFF. As DNA, the CDR3 is TGTGCCATCAGTGATGGGACAGGGGGTGGCTACAATGAGCAGTTCTTC.

This chain joins TRBV2 and TRBJ2-7, with TRBD1 matching 8 bases. The germline V gene encodes CDR1 SNHLY and CDR2 FYNNEI. Unmatched junction bases numbered 15, after V lost 2 bases and J lost 3 bases. The CDR3 runs 18 residues. The CDR3 here is CASSEIGLTGVQDYEQYF. The CDR3 DNA sequence: TGTGCCAGCAGTGAAATCGGGCTGACAGGGGTCCAAGACTACGAGCAGTACTTC.

This clonotype was seen many times. This sequence joins TRBV30 and TRBJ2-1; TRBD2 matches 11 bases. The trim removed 4 bases at V and 0 bases at J, leaving 5 bases unmatched. Germline CDR1 reads GTSNPN; CDR2 reads SVGIG (reference sequence). This CDR3 region has 16 residues. The CDR3 is CAWTSGRTSSYNEQFF. CDR3 coding DNA: TGTGCCTGGACTAGCGGGAGGACTAGCTCCTACAATGAGCAGTTCTTC.